Ten or more counts support the clone carrying this T cell receptor (beta chain). Its specificity is unknown. Two oligonucleotides, mixed equimolar, formed the beta constant-region primer covering TRBC1 and TRBC2. The ligated cDNA underwent four PCR rounds using SP2 and nested alpha and beta constant-region primers. TCRdb re-derived calls from the UMI-ligation and nested PCR reads in MiXCR, one entry per CDR3 protein. Here the sample spans around 83,000 distinct CDR3 sequences, approximately 10% being singletons. The V gene lost 4 bases and the J gene lost 2 bases, with 15 bases spanning the gap. CDR3 length: 16 amino acids. Germline assignment: CDR1 SGHDN and CDR2 FVKESK. This sample was included in a study of naive and memory T cell subsets. Study-wide results and limits: Naive repertoires, especially CD8, held a few larger clonotypes, possibly memory cells re-expressing CD45RA.

This TCR was sampled from a human donor in good health. The sample comprised naive CD4+ T cells from blood. The gene calls are TRBV14 and TRBJ2-1; the D gene could be TRBD1 or TRBD2 (5 bases each). CDR3 loop: CASSRWGRSTYNEQFF. The CDR3 DNA is TGTGCCAGCAGCCGCTGGGGACGGTCGACCTACAATGAGCAGTTCTTC.